This is a list of T cell receptor beta chains from one sample in a study of T cell changes during pregnancy in multiple sclerosis. The data were produced by immunoSEQ multiplex PCR, yet TCRdb's version contains in-frame clones alone and is incomplete. This repertoire shows under 50,000 clones, approximately 90% found once; its top ten account for under 30%. This specimen was CD8+ T cells from peripheral blood mononuclear cells, taken before pregnancy. The origin of the receptors is a female donor with multiple sclerosis, enrolled in a pregnancy study. CDR3s include the opening cysteine and the closing phenylalanine or tryptophan. Each record gives: J gene, D gene, clone size, CDR3 length, V gene, CDR3 DNA, CDR3 protein. A D gene is named only where the DNA matches it firmly. Only part of the rows carry a size: once, few, many, or a class if the clone is expanded.

J: TRBJ1-1
D: NA
size: NA
length: 14
V: TRBV19
DNA: TGTGCCAGTAGTATTTCCGGGGGGAACACTGAAGCTTTCTTT
CDR3: CASSISGGNTEAFF

J: TRBJ1-1
D: NA
size: NA
length: 13
V: TRBV7-9
DNA: TGTGCCAGCAGCCCCCCGGGAGGCACTGAAGCTTTCTTT
CDR3: CASSPPGGTEAFF

J: TRBJ2-3
D: NA
size: NA
length: 14
V: TRBV28
DNA: TGTGCCAGCAGTCCGACACTGGACACAGATACGCAGTATTTT
CDR3: CASSPTLDTDTQYF

J: TRBJ1-1
D: NA
size: NA
length: 11
V: TRBV6-1
DNA: TGTGCCAGCAGCCATACATCGGAAGCTTTCTTT
CDR3: CASSHTSEAFF

J: TRBJ1-1
D: NA
size: NA
length: 15
V: TRBV27
DNA: TGTGCCAGCAGTTTCAGGGGAAAAATAGGCACTGAAGCTTTCTTT
CDR3: CASSFRGKIGTEAFF

J: TRBJ1-1
D: NA
size: NA
length: 13
V: TRBV27
DNA: TGTGCCAGCAGGGACCACGCACTAGCTGAAGCTTTCTTT
CDR3: CASRDHALAEAFF

J: TRBJ1-1
D: TRBD1
size: NA
length: 14
V: TRBV5-4
DNA: TGTGCCAGCAGCCCGGGACAGGGGAACACTGAAGCTTTCTTT
CDR3: CASSPGQGNTEAFF

J: TRBJ2-1
D: TRBD2
size: NA
length: 15
V: TRBV9
DNA: TGTGCCAGCAGCGTAGGTAGCGGGAGTAGGTATGAGCAGTTCTTC
CDR3: CASSVGSGSRYEQFF

J: TRBJ2-5
D: TRBD2
size: NA
length: 18
V: TRBV4-1
DNA: TGCGCCAGCAGCCCCCCTGGCCTAGCGGGGGCGAAGCAAGAGACCCAGTACTTC
CDR3: CASSPPGLAGAKQETQYF

J: TRBJ2-3
D: TRBD2
size: NA
length: 17
V: TRBV30
DNA: TGTGCCTGGAGTGGGAGGTGGGGGGGAGGCCTTAGGGATACGCAGTATTTT
CDR3: CAWSGRWGGGLRDTQYF

J: TRBJ1-1
D: TRBD1
size: NA
length: 15
V: TRBV7-6
DNA: TGTGCCAGCAGCTTAAGGACAGGGGGCAACACTGAAGCTTTCTTT
CDR3: CASSLRTGGNTEAFF

J: TRBJ2-2
D: NA
size: NA
length: 12
V: TRBV7-3
DNA: TGTGCCAGCAGAAGAGAATCCGGGGAGCTGTTTTTT
CDR3: CASRRESGELFF

J: TRBJ2-7
D: TRBD1
size: NA
length: 13
V: TRBV6-1
DNA: TGTGCCAGCAGCCCGACAGGGGCCTACGAGCAGTACTTC
CDR3: CASSPTGAYEQYF

J: TRBJ2-1
D: TRBD2
size: NA
length: 17
V: TRBV27
DNA: TGTGCCAGCAGTTTGGACCCCACTAGCGGCGACTACAATGAGCAGTTCTTC
CDR3: CASSLDPTSGDYNEQFF

J: TRBJ2-1
D: TRBD2
size: NA
length: 15
V: TRBV6-5
DNA: TGTGCCAGCAGTTCAGGACTAGCGGGAGGCCGGGAGCAGTTCTTC
CDR3: CASSSGLAGGREQFF

J: TRBJ2-2
D: TRBD2
size: NA
length: 16
V: TRBV2
DNA: TGTGCCAGCAGTGAACCGACTAGCGGGCACACCGGGGAGCTGTTTTTT
CDR3: CASSEPTSGHTGELFF

J: TRBJ2-7
D: TRBD2
size: NA
length: 13
V: TRBV29-1
DNA: TGCAGCGCTGGACTAGCGGGAACCTACGAGCAGTACTTC
CDR3: CSAGLAGTYEQYF

J: TRBJ2-1
D: NA
size: NA
length: 14
V: TRBV13
DNA: TGTGCCAGCAACTCGCGGGGTGGCTTCAATGAGCAGTTCTTC
CDR3: CASNSRGGFNEQFF

J: TRBJ2-3
D: TRBD2
size: NA
length: 16
V: TRBV5-1
DNA: TGCGCCAGCAGCTTGGTGCTAGCGGGAGGCACAGATACGCAGTATTTT
CDR3: CASSLVLAGGTDTQYF

J: TRBJ1-1
D: NA
size: NA
length: 13
V: TRBV10-2
DNA: TGCGCCAGCAGTTGGGGACAGAACACTGAAGCTTTCTTT
CDR3: CASSWGQNTEAFF

J: TRBJ1-2
D: NA
size: once
length: 19
V: TRBV9
DNA: TGTGCCAGCAGCGCCAACCTTAGGGCGGAGACTACTATAGGAGATGGCTACACCTTC
CDR3: CASSANLRAETTIGDGYTF

J: TRBJ1-1
D: NA
size: NA
length: 13
V: TRBV19
DNA: TGTGCCAGCCGTTCTACAGTTAACACTGAAGCTTTCTTT
CDR3: CASRSTVNTEAFF

J: TRBJ1-2
D: TRBD1
size: NA
length: 16
V: TRBV29-1
DNA: TGCAGCGTTGGACCTGGGACAGGGGGCAGGGACTATGGCTACACCTTC
CDR3: CSVGPGTGGRDYGYTF

J: TRBJ2-7
D: TRBD2
size: NA
length: 16
V: TRBV5-1
DNA: TGCGCCAGCAGACGGACTAGCGGGGGGCCGATCCCCGAGCAGTACTTC
CDR3: CASRRTSGGPIPEQYF

J: TRBJ2-7
D: NA
size: NA
length: 14
V: TRBV30
DNA: TGTGCCTGGAGTGTTGTAGAGGGGGTGTACGAGCAGTACTTC
CDR3: CAWSVVEGVYEQYF

J: TRBJ2-5
D: TRBD2
size: NA
length: 13
V: TRBV6-4
DNA: TGTGCCAGCAGTGACTCCGGGAGGGAGACCCAGTACTTC
CDR3: CASSDSGRETQYF

J: TRBJ2-7
D: TRBD1
size: NA
length: 15
V: TRBV9
DNA: TGTGCCAGCAGCGCCATCGGGACAGCCTCCTACGAGCAGTACTTC
CDR3: CASSAIGTASYEQYF

J: TRBJ2-7
D: NA
size: NA
length: 14
V: TRBV2
DNA: TGTGCCATCACCGGCAGGGACACCGCCTATGAGCAGTACTTC
CDR3: CAITGRDTAYEQYF

J: TRBJ2-2
D: NA
size: NA
length: 16
V: TRBV11-2
DNA: TGTGCCAGCACTCCACAGGGAGCGGGATTCGCCGGGGAGCTGTTTTTT
CDR3: CASTPQGAGFAGELFF

J: TRBJ1-5
D: NA
size: few
length: 14
V: TRBV7-6
DNA: TGTGCCAGCAGCTTAGTGCCCAGGGGACAGCCCCAGCATTTT
CDR3: CASSLVPRGQPQHF

J: TRBJ2-3
D: TRBD2
size: NA
length: 15
V: TRBV5-4
DNA: TGTGCCAGCAGCCGAGCGGGAGGGCCCTCAGATACGCAGTATTTT
CDR3: CASSRAGGPSDTQYF

J: TRBJ2-7
D: TRBD2
size: NA
length: 16
V: TRBV7-2
DNA: TGTGCCAGCAGCTACGGACTAGCGGGGGGCCCTTACGAGCAGTACTTC
CDR3: CASSYGLAGGPYEQYF